The clone carrying this T cell receptor (beta chain) has just one count. The data stem from a study of blood T cell repertoires in COVID-19. The germline V gene has CDR1 SGDLS and CDR2 YYNGEE. The CDR3 spans 14 residues. V lost 2 bases, J lost 5 bases, and 3 bases stayed unmatched. Some clones are missing from TCRdb's copy, which holds only in-frame ones; the method was immunoSEQ multiplex PCR. The table shows about 480,000 clones, with roughly nine tenths occurring only once. The sequencing input was peripheral blood. The sequence was obtained from a man aged 18 to 30 with COVID-19, enrolled during active disease. V gene TRBV9 combines with J gene TRBJ1-2; 10 positions match TRBD1. The CDR3 bases are TGTGCCAGCAGCGTGCCGGGACAGGGGTATGGCTACACCTTC. Its protein product is CASSVPGQGYGYTF.